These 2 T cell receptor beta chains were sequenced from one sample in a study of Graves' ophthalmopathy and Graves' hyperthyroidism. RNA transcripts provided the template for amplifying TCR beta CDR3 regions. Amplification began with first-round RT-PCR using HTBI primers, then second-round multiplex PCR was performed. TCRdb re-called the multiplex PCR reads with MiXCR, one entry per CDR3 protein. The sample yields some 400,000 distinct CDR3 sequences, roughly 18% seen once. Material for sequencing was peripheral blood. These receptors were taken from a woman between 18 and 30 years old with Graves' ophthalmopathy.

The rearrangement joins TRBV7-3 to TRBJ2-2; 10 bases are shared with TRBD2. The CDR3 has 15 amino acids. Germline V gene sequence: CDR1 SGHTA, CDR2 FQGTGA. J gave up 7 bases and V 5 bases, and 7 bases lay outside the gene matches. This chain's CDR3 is CASSPYSGGNGELFF. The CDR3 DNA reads TGTGCCAGCAGCCCCTATAGCGGGGGGAACGGGGAGCTGTTTTTT. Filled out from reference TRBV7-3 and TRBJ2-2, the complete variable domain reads GAGVSQTPSNKVTEKGKYVELRCDPISGHTALYWYRQSLGQGPEFLIYFQGTGAADDSGLPNDRFFAVRPEGSVSTLKIQRTERGDSAVYLCASSPYSGGNGELFFGEGSRLTVL.

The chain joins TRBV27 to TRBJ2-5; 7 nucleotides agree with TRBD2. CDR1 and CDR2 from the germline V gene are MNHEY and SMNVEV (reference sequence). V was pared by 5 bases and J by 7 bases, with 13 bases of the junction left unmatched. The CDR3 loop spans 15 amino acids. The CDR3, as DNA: TGTGCCAGCAGTCCTATAGGGGAGGGGACGGGGACCCAGTACTTC. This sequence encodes CASSPIGEGTGTQYF.